The 18 T cell receptor beta chains below all came from one sample that was sequenced in a study of metastatic and nonmetastatic thyroid tumors. No treatment of any kind had been given to any patient before thyroid surgery. MiXCR re-clonotyped the PCR reads for TCRdb. Among 20,000 to 25,000 clones listed, about a quarter were seen once. The sequenced material came from tumor tissue. These TCRs come from a female donor with papillary thyroid cancer or a benign thyroid nodule (not recorded which). Some clones in this sample may be carry-over from other donors' samples.

This clone turned up a few times. A read error is possible here, since a much larger clone lies one base away. V usage is TRBV6-1 and J usage is TRBJ1-1; the match to TRBD1 covers 8 bases. The CDR3 loop spans 14 amino acids. CDR1 is MNHNS and CDR2 is SASEGT in the germline V gene. J lost 5 bases, V lost 7 bases, and 9 bases had no gene match. The CDR3 DNA reads TGTGCCAGCATCTATCAGGGGGCGGGTACTGAAGCTTTCTTT. Protein product: CASIYQGAGTEAFF.

This clone rates as medium-sized (0.01 to 0.1%). This chain links TRBV28 with TRBJ2-7, with 7 bases fitting TRBD1. The germline CDR1 and CDR2 sequences are MDHEN and SYDVKM. The CDR3 totals 16 residues. Trimming removed 5 bases from V and 2 bases from J; junction bases left unmatched: 12. DNA of the CDR3: TGTGCCAGCAGTCACTTCGACAGGGTTCCTACCTACGAGCAGTACTTC. Residues: CASSHFDRVPTYEQYF.

This clone showed up many times. The V gene is TRBV20-1, the J gene TRBJ2-1; TRBD2 matches at 10 bases. The CDR3 is made up of 18 amino acids. Unmatched junction bases numbered 14, after V lost 5 bases and J lost 1 base. Germline V gene sequence: CDR1 DFQATT, CDR2 SNEGSKA (reference sequence). The CDR3 sequence: CSAPLILAGASSYNEQFF. CDR3 in DNA: TGCAGTGCTCCCCTCATCCTAGCGGGGGCTTCTTCCTACAATGAGCAGTTCTTC.

V usage is TRBV6-2 or TRBV6-3 and J usage is TRBJ2-1; 12 bases map to TRBD2. This CDR3 contains 15 residues. Trimming removed 9 bases from V and 13 bases from J; junction bases left unmatched: 16. Germline CDR1 MNHEY, CDR2 SVGEGT. CDR3 region: CARNYPQTSGGHQFF. CDR3 DNA: TGTGCCAGAAATTATCCCCAAACTAGCGGGGGGCACCAGTTCTTC.

This clone was observed a single time. A single base separates this from a much larger clone, so it may be a read error. The chain carries TRBV7-6 and TRBJ1-2, with D perhaps TRBD1 (5 bases). Trimming cost V 7 bases and J 1 base, with 10 bases left between them. The CDR3 runs 13 residues. Per the germline V gene, CDR1 is SGHVS and CDR2 is FNYEAQ. The CDR3 here is CASIGGVNYGYTF. The CDR3 DNA is TGTGCCAGCATCGGGGGGGTTAACTATGGCTACACCTTC.

The table lists this clone with a few counts. The chain links TRBV6-2 or TRBV6-3 to TRBJ1-1, with 7 bases matching TRBD1. The trim removed 7 bases at V and 5 bases at J, leaving 7 bases unmatched. The CDR3 consists of 13 residues. The germline V gene has CDR1 MNHEY and CDR2 SVGEGT. The CDR3 nucleotides read TGTGCCAGCATCTCGACAGGGTTTACTGAAGCTTTCTTT. This codes for CASISTGFTEAFF.

Ten or more counts support this clone. This could be a read error, since a much larger clone is one nucleotide away. This same CDR3 is encoded by further DNA sequences in the sample. J is TRBJ1-6 and V is TRBV7-9, with unresolved D. CDR3 length: 13 amino acids. Per germline, CDR1 SEHNR and CDR2 FQNEAQ (reference sequence). The CDR3 is CASSDLDNPPLHF. CDR3 bases: TGTGCCAGCAGCGATCTCGATAATCCACCCCTCCACTTT.

This clone is medium-sized within its sample. The chain combines TRBV6-1 with TRBJ1-6; the D is unclear. Germline loops: CDR1 MNHNS, CDR2 SASEGT. V was trimmed by 2 bases and J by 10 bases, leaving 9 bases between them. The length of the CDR3 is 13 residues. Here the CDR3 DNA reads TGTGCCAGCAGTGAAAATGACGGCTCACCCCTCCACTTT. This translates into CASSENDGSPLHF.

This chain links TRBV7-6 with TRBJ1-6; D gene ambiguous. This CDR3 is built from 14 residues. The germline gives CDR1 SGHVS, CDR2 FNYEAQ. The germline V and J ends were trimmed by 1 base and 11 bases, with 12 bases remaining between them. CDR3 protein: CASSLGQIGTPLHF. The CDR3 coding sequence is TGTGCCAGCAGCTTAGGCCAAATAGGGACACCCCTCCACTTT.

This clone has just a few counts. In DNA form, the CDR3 reads TGTGCCACCAGCATCACTCCGGGACATTGTCTAAACGAGCAGTACTTC. This sequence encodes CATSITPGHCLNEQYF. The rearrangement uses TRBV15 and TRBJ2-7, with D possibly TRBD1 on 6 matching bases. V was shortened by 4 bases and J by 5 bases, with 21 bases between the two germline ends. Germline assignment: CDR1 LNHNV and CDR2 YYDKDF (reference sequence). The CDR3 sequence is 16 residues long.

The chain employs TRBV18 and TRBJ2-7, with TRBD1 as a possible D gene (6 bases). The germline V gene has CDR1 KGHSH and CDR2 LQKENI. The CDR3 extends over 14 amino acids. Trimming removed 4 bases at V and 1 base at J, with 11 bases between. CDR3: CASSHGRGSYEQYF. The CDR3 region has the DNA TGTGCCAGCTCACATGGCAGGGGATCCTACGAGCAGTACTTC.

The CDR3 DNA follows: TGTGCCAGCATCCGGACTAGCGGGAGCTACAATGAGCAGTTCTTC. As protein: CASIRTSGSYNEQFF. The chain links TRBV2 to TRBJ2-1; 13 nucleotides match TRBD2. The V segment lost 7 bases and the J segment 3 bases; nucleotides outside the gene matches: 3. The CDR3 length is 15 residues. Germline CDR1 SNHLY, CDR2 FYNNEI.

V is TRBV28 and J is TRBJ1-4; D is perhaps TRBD1 (5 bases). V shed 4 bases and J shed 1 base, with 7 bases lying between them. Looked up from germline, CDR1 is MDHEN and CDR2 is SYDVKM. The CDR3 has 14 residues. CDR3 bases: TGTGCCAGCAGTTCGGGGGTAACTAATGAAAAACTGTTTTTT. Protein product: CASSSGVTNEKLFF.

This clone occurred many times. Other DNA sequences in this sample translate to the same CDR3. V and J are TRBV15 and TRBJ1-1; a weak D match, TRBD1 (5 bases). This CDR3 has 15 residues. V lost 6 bases and J lost 6, with 20 bases in between. Germline CDR1 reads LNHNV; CDR2 reads YYDKDF (reference sequence). The chain's CDR3 is CATRPTAGARAEAFF. The CDR3 coding sequence is TGTGCCACCAGGCCGACCGCCGGGGCCCGGGCTGAAGCTTTCTTT. Together with reference TRBV15 and TRBJ1-1, the CDR3 gives the full variable domain: DAMVIQNPRYQVTQFGKPVTLSCSQTLNHNVMYWYQQKSSQAPKLLFHYYDKDFNNEADTPDNFQSRRPNTSFCFLDIRSPGLGDTAMYLCATRPTAGARAEAFFGQGTRLTVV.

The V gene is TRBV6-2 or TRBV6-3, the J gene TRBJ1-2, with 8 bases fitting TRBD1. Germline V gives CDR1 MNHEY, CDR2 SVGEGT. V lost 4 bases and J lost 9; bases outside the gene matches: 13. This CDR3 contains 15 residues. The CDR3 region is CASSSVRQGSYCYTF. CDR3 nucleotides: TGTGCCAGCAGTTCTGTCCGACAGGGGTCGTATTGCTACACCTTC.

In this sample, this clone turned up a few times. The junction departs from the called germline gene at one end, perhaps through a read error. The chain combines TRBV6-1 with TRBJ1-5; 7 positions agree with TRBD1. The CDR3 is 15 amino acids. Germline V gives CDR1 MNHNS, CDR2 SASEGT. The chain's CDR3 is CATRGGQNSDQPQHF. CDR3 DNA sequence: TGTGCCACCAGGGGGGGACAGAATAGCGATCAGCCCCAGCATTTT.

This clone was recorded at least ten times. A much larger clone differs by one base, so this may be a read error. The identical CDR3 is also encoded by other nucleotide sequences in the sample. J is TRBJ2-2 and V is TRBV3-1; possibly TRBD2 for D (5 bases). Per germline, CDR1 LGHDT and CDR2 YNNKEL (reference sequence). The length of the CDR3 is 12 residues. CDR3 nucleotide sequence: TGTGCCAGCAGCCAATCCACCGGGGAACTGTTTTTT. Protein: CASSQSTGELFF. Full variable domain (missing parts from reference TRBV3-1 and TRBJ2-2): DTAVSQTPKYLVTQMGNDKSIKCEQNLGHDTMYWYKQDSKKFLKIMFSYNNKELIINETVPNRFSPKSPDKAHLNLHINSLELGDSAVYFCASSQSTGELFFGEGSRLTVL.

In its sample, this clone was seen once. The rearrangement joins TRBV4-3 to TRBJ2-7; D might be TRBD2 (6 bases). Germline V gene lookup returns CDR1 LGHNA and CDR2 YSLEER. This CDR3 region has 15 residues. The V and J ends lost 0 bases and 2 bases respectively, with 11 bases between them. The CDR3 region has the DNA TGCGCCAGCAGCCAAGAATGGAGGGGCGCCTACGAGCAGTACTTC. Translating it yields CASSQEWRGAYEQYF.